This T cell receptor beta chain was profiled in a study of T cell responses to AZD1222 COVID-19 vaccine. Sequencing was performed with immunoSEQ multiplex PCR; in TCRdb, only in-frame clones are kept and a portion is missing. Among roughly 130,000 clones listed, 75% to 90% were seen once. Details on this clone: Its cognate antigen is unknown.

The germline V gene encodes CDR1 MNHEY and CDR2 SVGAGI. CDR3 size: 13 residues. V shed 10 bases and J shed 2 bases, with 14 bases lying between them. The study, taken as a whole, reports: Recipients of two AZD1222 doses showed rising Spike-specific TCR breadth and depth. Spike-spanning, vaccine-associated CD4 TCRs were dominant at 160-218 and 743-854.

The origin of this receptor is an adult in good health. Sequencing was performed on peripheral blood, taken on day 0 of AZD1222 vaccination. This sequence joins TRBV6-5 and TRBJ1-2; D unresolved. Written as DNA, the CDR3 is TGTGCCACACGAAGGGCAGCAAACTATGGCTACACCTTC. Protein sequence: CATRRAANYGYTF.